A single sample is the source of the 16 T cell receptor beta chains below, sequenced in a study of lymphopenia after photon versus proton radiotherapy. The data were produced by immunoSEQ multiplex PCR, yet TCRdb's version contains in-frame clones alone and is incomplete. In the table there are some 55,000 clones, over 70% of which are singletons. Sequencing was performed on peripheral blood, taken from a patient treated with photon-based radiotherapy. These receptors originate from a man aged 50 or older with gastric cancer.

In its sample, this clone ranks as medium-sized. CDR3 sequence reads: CASSPGAGREQYF. The DNA for the CDR3 is TGTGCCAGCAGCCCGGGAGCGGGGAGGGAGCAGTACTTC. The V call is TRBV7-3, the J call TRBJ2-7; 7 bases line up with TRBD2. Germline loops: CDR1 SGHTA, CDR2 FQGTGA. The CDR3 is made up of 13 amino acids. V shed 5 bases, J shed 7 bases, and the junction held 8 bases outside the gene matches.

This clone came up once. The chain has TRBV4-1 and TRBJ2-7; D unclear. The germline V gene has CDR1 MGHRA and CDR2 YSYEKL. The CDR3 consists of 14 residues. The ends were cut back, 2 bases at V and 6 bases at J, with 14 bases in the middle. In DNA, the CDR3 is TGCGCCAGCAGCCAACTCCGACTTCTTTCCGAGCAGTACTTC. Amino acids: CASSQLRLLSEQYF.

The genes are TRBV5-1 and TRBJ1-1; 8 bases are a match to TRBD1. This CDR3 has 13 amino acids. Trimming cost V 2 bases and J 6 bases; bases outside gene matches: 3. Germline V gene sequence: CDR1 SGHRS, CDR2 YFSETQ. CDR3 sequence reads: CASSFQGAPEAFF. CDR3 in DNA: TGCGCCAGCAGCTTTCAGGGGGCACCTGAAGCTTTCTTT.

This clone was seen only a few times. This sequence joins TRBV10-3 and TRBJ2-7; TRBD1 aligns across 7 bases. Trimming removed 3 bases from V and 1 base from J; junction bases left unmatched: 3. Per the germline V gene, CDR1 is ENHRY and CDR2 is SYGVKD. The CDR3 runs 14 residues. CDR3: CAISDRDSSYEQYF. The CDR3 DNA follows: TGTGCCATCAGTGACCGGGACAGTTCCTACGAGCAGTACTTC.

V is TRBV7-9 and J is TRBJ1-1; D might be TRBD1 (6 bases). The V gene lost 10 bases and the J gene lost 4 bases, with 19 bases spanning the gap. The CDR3 is 14 residues long. Germline V gene lookup returns CDR1 SEHNR and CDR2 FQNEAQ (reference sequence). The CDR3 loop is CAIPTTGIITEAFF. Written as DNA, the CDR3 is TGTGCCATCCCTACGACAGGCATCATCACTGAAGCTTTCTTT.

V is TRBV19 and J is TRBJ2-1, with TRBD1 matching over 9 bases. The CDR3 is 16 amino acids. Germline CDR1 and CDR2: LNHDA and SQIVND (reference sequence). V lost 5 bases, J lost 5 bases, and 10 bases stayed unmatched. The CDR3 DNA sequence: TGTGCCAGTAGTCTACTAGGGACAGGGATTGACAATGAGCAGTTCTTC. This encodes CASSLLGTGIDNEQFF. The full variable domain, rest sourced from reference TRBV19 and TRBJ2-1, is DGGITQSPKYLFRKEGQNVTLSCEQNLNHDAMYWYRQDPGQGLRLIYYSQIVNDFQKGDIAEGYSVSREKKESFPLTVTSAQKNPTAFYLCASSLLGTGIDNEQFFGPGTRLTVL.

The chain links TRBV11-1 to TRBJ2-1; D is perhaps TRBD1 or TRBD2 (5 bases each). V lost 5 bases to trimming and J lost 7 bases, with 15 bases between them. The CDR3 runs 14 residues. CDR1 is SGHAT, CDR2 FQDESV, per germline (reference sequence). The CDR3 loop reads CASSARDVGNEQFF. Here the CDR3 DNA reads TGTGCCAGCAGCGCCCGGGACGTCGGGAATGAGCAGTTCTTC. The whole variable domain, filled in from reference TRBV11-1 and TRBJ2-1, reads EAEVAQSPRYKITEKSQAVAFWCDPISGHATLYWYRQILGQGPELLVQFQDESVVDDSQLPKDRFSAERLKGVDSTLKIQPAELGDSAMYLCASSARDVGNEQFFGPGTRLTVL.

The chain combines TRBV7-9 with TRBJ2-5; perhaps TRBD1 as D (5 bases). Germline CDR1 and CDR2: SEHNR and FQNEAQ (reference sequence). The CDR3 loop spans 16 amino acids. Deletions cut 5 bases from V and 2 bases from J, with 18 bases between. The chain's CDR3 is CASSPARQGGQETQYF. The CDR3 DNA is TGTGCCAGCAGCCCCGCCCGGCAGGGCGGACAAGAGACCCAGTACTTC.

This chain uses TRBV5-1 with TRBJ1-1; 8 bases map to TRBD1. The trim removed 3 bases at V and 4 bases at J, leaving 5 bases unmatched. The CDR3 is 14 amino acids. CDR1 and CDR2 from the germline V gene are SGHRS and YFSETQ. The CDR3 loop is CASSSQGAGTEAFF. Written as DNA, the CDR3 is TGCGCCAGCAGCTCGCAGGGGGCCGGCACTGAAGCTTTCTTT.

This clone was seen a few times. J is TRBJ2-2 and V is TRBV7-8, with D possibly TRBD1 on 6 matching bases. Germline V lookup: CDR1 SGHVS, CDR2 FQNEAQ. The CDR3 spans 14 residues. Trimming cost V 5 bases and J 7 bases, with 14 bases left between them. CDR3: CASSPQGRDGELFF. In DNA, the CDR3 is TGTGCCAGCAGCCCACAGGGTAGGGACGGGGAGCTGTTTTTT.

The genes are TRBV29-1 and TRBJ2-1, with 7 bases matching TRBD2. The CDR3 loop spans 17 amino acids. Trimming at V came to 0 bases and at J to 8 bases, leaving 16 bases not matched to a gene. In germline, CDR1 is SQVTM, CDR2 ANQGSEA. The CDR3 spells CSVEDLDGLVGRYEQFF. The CDR3 region has the DNA TGCAGCGTTGAAGATTTGGATGGACTAGTGGGCCGATATGAGCAGTTCTTC.

About this clone itself: In the same sample, other DNA sequences code for this CDR3. This chain joins TRBV20-1 and TRBJ2-7; D unresolved. Germline-derived CDR1 and CDR2 are DFQATT and SNEGSKA (reference sequence). This CDR3 spans 11 amino acids. The V end lost 1 base, the J end lost 4 bases, and 5 bases lay between the germline ends. The CDR3 loop reads CSARGSYEQYF. The CDR3 region has the DNA TGCAGTGCTAGAGGATCTTACGAGCAGTACTTC.

V is TRBV28 and J is TRBJ2-1; perhaps TRBD2 as D (5 bases). Between the trimmed V and J ends, which lost 7 bases and 0 bases, there was a span of 13 bases. The germline gives CDR1 MDHEN, CDR2 SYDVKM. The CDR3 is 15 amino acids. The DNA of the CDR3 is TGTGCCAGCACAAAGAGGGCAGGCTCCTACAATGAGCAGTTCTTC. Translated, it gives CASTKRAGSYNEQFF.

V usage is TRBV28 and J usage is TRBJ1-4; no clear D. Germline lookup yields CDR1 MDHEN and CDR2 SYDVKM. Trimming took off 6 bases at V and 8 bases at J, with 16 bases between the two ends. The CDR3 has 14 amino acids. The CDR3 DNA is TGTGCCAGCAGGACCTTTAACGTGGGGGAAAAACTGTTTTTT. This translates into CASRTFNVGEKLFF.

The chain links TRBV10-1 to TRBJ2-1; 8 positions match TRBD1. The ends lost 3 bases at V and 4 bases at J; junction bases unmatched: 2. CDR1 is WNHNN and CDR2 is SYGVQD in the germline V gene (reference sequence). The CDR3 is 14 amino acids. The CDR3 DNA reads as TGCGCCAGCAGTGAACAGGGGGTATACAATGAGCAGTTCTTC. Amino acid sequence: CASSEQGVYNEQFF.

The chain is built from TRBV6-1 and TRBJ1-2, with TRBD1 matching 9 bases. Germline CDR1 reads MNHNS; CDR2 reads SASEGT. The CDR3 totals 15 residues. The V segment lost 10 bases and the J segment 3 bases; nucleotides outside the gene matches: 12. CDR3 coding DNA: TGTGCCACCAGGACCGGGACAGGGTTAGACTATGGCTACACCTTC. Amino acid sequence: CATRTGTGLDYGYTF.